This TCR beta chain was sequenced in a study of control samples from healthy donors and cancer patients. Only a few counts were recorded for this clone. Sequencing used immunoSEQ multiplex PCR; TCRdb keeps in-frame clones, though not all of them. Among 35,000 to 45,000 clones listed, roughly 80% were seen once. Germline trimming cut 2 bases from V and 4 bases from J; bases unmatched to any gene: 0. CDR3 length equals 16 residues. Germline CDR1 is MRHNA and CDR2 is SNTAGT. The J gene is TRBJ2-3, the V gene TRBV6-4; 16 nucleotides match TRBD2. This TCR was recovered from a man aged 60 to 69 in good health. The sequenced material came from blood. CDR3 in DNA: TGTGCCAGCAGTGACGGGACTAGCGGGGGGGCAGATACGCAGTATTTT. It specifies CASSDGTSGGADTQYF.